The 22 T cell receptor beta chains in this list originate from one sample, sequenced in a study of blood T cell repertoires in COVID-19 (dated by TCRdb to 2018 to 2021). Libraries were built with the immunoSEQ multiplex PCR assay. In its TCRdb copy, this immuneACCESS table keeps in-frame sequences only and misses some clones. Where compared with another copy, unresolved V genes explain less than half of these, and the others have no known cause. For this sample the table gives more than 95,000 clones, of which approximately 89% were detected only once. More than 15% of the sample belongs to the ten largest clones. Sequencing was performed on peripheral blood. The receptors originated from a woman of 80 years or more in a cohort sampled during active COVID-19.

This chain connects TRBV5-1 to TRBJ2-1; 10 bases match TRBD2. The CDR3 consists of 15 residues. Trimming at V came to 5 bases and at J to 6 bases, leaving 8 bases not matched to a gene. Germline values: CDR1 SGHRS, CDR2 YFSETQ. The CDR3 region is CASSTSGGALNEQFF. The CDR3 region has the DNA TGCGCCAGCAGTACGAGCGGGGGGGCCCTCAATGAGCAGTTCTTC.

The chain uses TRBV27 and TRBJ2-5, with D maybe TRBD1 (6 bases). The CDR3 sequence is 14 residues long. With 5 bases removed from V and 3 bases from J, the gap between germline ends came to 13 bases. Germline-derived CDR1 and CDR2 are MNHEY and SMNVEV (reference sequence). For the CDR3, the DNA is TGTGCCAGCAGTGGCCCGACAGGAAAAGAGACCCAGTACTTC. It yields the protein CASSGPTGKETQYF.

The chain couples TRBV18 to TRBJ2-2; D unclear. This CDR3 has 12 amino acids. Germline V gene data show CDR1 as KGHSH and CDR2 as LQKENI. V lost 3 bases and J 6 bases, leaving 5 bases between the germline ends. DNA for the CDR3: TGTGCCAGCTCACCCCGGGCCGGGGAGCTGTTTTTT. Protein product: CASSPRAGELFF.

V is TRBV30 and J is TRBJ1-1, with 10 bases aligning to TRBD1. This CDR3 is 14 amino acids long. Germline V gene sequence: CDR1 GTSNPN, CDR2 SVGIG (reference sequence). V gave up 4 bases and J gave up 5 bases; unmatched junction bases: 7. CDR3 sequence (DNA): TGTGCCTGGATCCGGACAGGGGGATTGACTGAAGCTTTCTTT. This gives the protein CAWIRTGGLTEAFF.

This chain links TRBV28 with TRBJ1-2; 7 positions match TRBD1. The germline V gene encodes CDR1 MDHEN and CDR2 SYDVKM. With 6 bases clipped from V and 4 bases from J, the junction kept 8 bases outside the gene matches. The CDR3 has 14 amino acids. In DNA form, the CDR3 reads TGTGCCAGCAGGGGGGGACAGCTGATCTATGGCTACACCTTC. It translates to CASRGGQLIYGYTF.

This clone was picked up one time. The chain links TRBV6-6 to TRBJ2-7, with TRBD2 identical over 10 bases. The ends lost 5 bases at V and 4 bases at J; junction bases unmatched: 5. This CDR3 comprises 14 residues. Per the germline V gene, CDR1 is MNHNY and CDR2 is SVGAGI (reference sequence). CDR3 in amino acids: CASSKTSGSYEQYF. The CDR3 nucleotides are TGTGCCAGCAGTAAGACTAGCGGGTCTTACGAGCAGTACTTC.

The chain carries TRBV4-1 and TRBJ2-7, with TRBD2 as a possible D gene (6 bases). The length of the CDR3 is 14 residues. Germline CDR1 is MGHRA and CDR2 is YSYEKL. The V end was cut by 4 bases, the J end by 1 base, with 11 bases between. The CDR3 DNA sequence: TGCGCCAGCAGCCTCGGGACTCAGTCCTACGAGCAGTACTTC. Translated: CASSLGTQSYEQYF.

Written as DNA, the CDR3 is TGTGCCAGTAGCGAGGGGACAGGGGGACCCTACGAGCAGTACTTC. Residues: CASSEGTGGPYEQYF. The chain uses TRBV19 and TRBJ2-7; TRBD1 agrees at 11 bases. The germline V gene has CDR1 LNHDA and CDR2 SQIVND (reference sequence). V trimming: 6 bases; J trimming: 2 bases; junction bases outside the gene matches: 6. The CDR3 consists of 15 residues. Full variable domain (missing parts from reference TRBV19 and TRBJ2-7): DGGITQSPKYLFRKEGQNVTLSCEQNLNHDAMYWYRQDPGQGLRLIYYSQIVNDFQKGDIAEGYSVSREKKESFPLTVTSAQKNPTAFYLCASSEGTGGPYEQYFGPGTRLTVT.

This clone was seen a single time. The chain recombines TRBV10-2 with TRBJ1-4; 8 bases are a match to TRBD1. With V trimmed by 5 bases and J by 7 bases, 9 bases remained unmatched. This CDR3 spans 15 amino acids. Germline V CDR1 and CDR2: WSHSY, SAAADI. The CDR3, as DNA: TGCGCCAGCAGTAGCAGGGGGCGGTCGGGTGAAAAACTGTTTTTT. It translates to CASSSRGRSGEKLFF.

V and J are TRBV23-1 and TRBJ1-2; D remains ambiguous. TRBV23-1 is noted as an ORF with a role that remains uncertain. V lost 0 bases, J lost 12 bases, and 17 bases lay in between. The CDR3 runs 14 residues. DNA of the CDR3: TGCGCCAGCAGTCAATCCCAAGCCCCCGGGGTCAACACCTTC. Translated: CASSQSQAPGVNTF.

The chain recombines TRBV5-4 with TRBJ2-7; D gene unclear. The CDR3 is 10 residues long. Germline CDR1 is SGHNT and CDR2 is YYREEE (reference sequence). Trimming took 5 bases from V and 4 from J, leaving 4 bases between them. The CDR3 spells CASRRYEQYF. Here the CDR3 DNA reads TGTGCCAGCAGGAGATACGAGCAGTACTTC.

The rearrangement joins TRBV6-1 to TRBJ1-1, with 9 bases that match TRBD1. This CDR3 region has 15 residues. J gave up 4 bases and V 3 bases, and 6 bases lay outside the gene matches. The germline V gene has CDR1 MNHNS and CDR2 SASEGT. The CDR3 here is CASSEPGQGFTEAFF. The CDR3 DNA reads TGTGCCAGCAGTGAGCCGGGACAGGGTTTCACTGAAGCTTTCTTT.

This chain links TRBV9 with TRBJ2-7, with 8 bases identical to TRBD1. Germline V CDR1 and CDR2: SGDLS, YYNGEE. The CDR3 is made up of 15 amino acids. After removal of 4 bases from V and 2 bases from J, the junction contained 8 bases not matched to a gene. The CDR3 spells CASSPSRGQTYEQYF. The DNA of the CDR3 is TGTGCCAGCAGCCCCTCCAGGGGGCAGACCTACGAGCAGTACTTC.

This clone was found once. The chain is built from TRBV11-2 and TRBJ1-5; no reliable D call. V dropped 0 bases and J dropped 7 bases, with 7 bases sitting between them. This CDR3 is 13 amino acids long. Germline CDR1 and CDR2: SGHAT and FQNNGV. The CDR3 bases are TGTGCCAGCAGCTTAGATCCTATCCAGCCCCAGCATTTT. It specifies CASSLDPIQPQHF.

There are a few counts of this clone. This chain links TRBV9 with TRBJ2-5; weak D call: TRBD1 (5 bases). This CDR3 has 17 amino acids. V was shortened by 0 bases and J by 5 bases, with 20 bases between the two germline ends. The germline gives CDR1 SGDLS, CDR2 YYNGEE. CDR3 sequence (DNA): TGTGCCAGCAGCGTAGCTGGGTGGAAAGGGGCCGGGGAGACCCAGTACTTC. Protein: CASSVAGWKGAGETQYF.

The chain combines TRBV12-3 or TRBV12-4 with TRBJ1-5; a weak D match, TRBD1 (6 bases). The length of the CDR3 is 12 residues. V gave up 5 bases and J gave up 9 bases, with 11 bases separating them. CDR3 region: CASSLQQGPQHF. CDR3 bases: TGTGCCAGCAGTCTTCAACAGGGGCCCCAGCATTTT.

In the case of this clone: Other nucleotide sequences in the sample specify the same CDR3. V is TRBV6-6 and J is TRBJ2-1; 8 bases map to TRBD1. Looked up from germline, CDR1 is MNHNY and CDR2 is SVGAGI (reference sequence). This CDR3 region has 14 residues. V trimming: 8 bases; J trimming: 6 bases; junction bases outside the gene matches: 9. The CDR3 bases are TGTGCCAGCCGGACAGGGACGGGCGGCAATGAGCAGTTCTTC. Its translation: CASRTGTGGNEQFF.

V and J are TRBV11-3 and TRBJ2-2; 10 bases line up with TRBD2. J gave up 2 bases and V 11 bases, and 14 bases lay outside the gene matches. This CDR3 has 17 amino acids. Per germline, CDR1 SGHNT and CDR2 YENEEA. CDR3: CAGELASGRHNTGELFF. In DNA, the CDR3 is TGTGCCGGGGAACTCGCTAGCGGGAGACATAACACCGGGGAGCTGTTTTTT.

This chain links TRBV6-5 with TRBJ2-2; 7 positions agree with TRBD2. Trimming cost V 0 bases and J 4 bases; bases outside gene matches: 2. This CDR3 contains 15 residues. Germline V gene lookup returns CDR1 MNHEY and CDR2 SVGAGI. Here the CDR3 reads CASSYSWGGTGELFF. The CDR3 DNA reads TGTGCCAGCAGTTACTCATGGGGGGGCACCGGGGAGCTGTTTTTT.

This chain connects TRBV6-5 to TRBJ2-1; TRBD2 agrees at 8 bases. This CDR3 contains 14 residues. After removal of 11 bases from V and 9 bases from J, the junction contained 15 bases not matched to a gene. CDR1 and CDR2 from the germline V gene are MNHEY and SVGAGI. The CDR3 sequence is CAEVAASGFSEQFF. DNA for the CDR3: TGTGCCGAAGTGGCGGCTAGCGGGTTTAGTGAGCAGTTCTTC.

This rearrangement joins TRBV28 to TRBJ2-2, with D maybe TRBD1 (6 bases). The germline V gene has CDR1 MDHEN and CDR2 SYDVKM. The germline V and J ends were trimmed by 4 bases and 5 bases, with 17 bases remaining between them. The CDR3 is 16 residues long. CDR3 amino acids: CASSSAGTPETGELFF. Written as DNA, the CDR3 is TGTGCCAGCAGTTCAGCCGGGACACCCGAGACCGGGGAGCTGTTTTTT.

This sequence joins TRBV5-5 and TRBJ1-1; 9 nucleotides match TRBD1. This CDR3 has 15 residues. Looked up from germline, CDR1 is SGHKS and CDR2 is YYEKEE (reference sequence). J lost 5 bases, V lost 3 bases, and 8 bases had no gene match. CDR3 in DNA: TGTGCCAGCAGCTCGGGGACAGGGCGGTCTACTGAAGCTTTCTTT. Protein: CASSSGTGRSTEAFF.